Below, one T cell receptor beta chain is given with its context. This entry comes from a study of blood T cell repertoires in COVID-19. Turning to the study itself: Sites across the United States, Italy and Spain contributed samples from acute and convalescent COVID-19. T cells, B-cell-depleted T cells, or PBMCs supplied cDNA or gDNA.

Germline CDR1 is GTSNPN and CDR2 is SVGIG (reference sequence). V was clipped by 4 bases and J by 0 bases; unmatched bases: 11. The CDR3 is 16 residues long. Study members were between roughly 18 and 100 years old and lived in 24 US regions. In the study's own analysis: Estimates of nucleated cell counts were drawn from the amplification of reference gene primers. The assay was immunoSEQ multiplex PCR, and TCRdb's table has in-frame clones only and misses some. The V and J calls and clone size were taken over from that table, and D and trimming were inferred from the DNA. Of about 270,000 clones listed, more than 75% were seen once; the top ten hold 2.3%.

The rearrangement links TRBV30 to TRBJ2-7; 8 bases line up with TRBD1. The sequence was obtained from a woman in her forties with acute COVID-19. The sample comprised PBMCs or T cells enriched from blood (not recorded which). This CDR3 reads CAWTDNSGGSSYEQYF. In DNA, the CDR3 is TGTGCCTGGACCGATAACTCAGGGGGCAGCTCCTACGAGCAGTACTTC.